A single sample gave rise to the 4 T cell receptor beta chains below, sequenced in a study of T cell responses to AZD1222 COVID-19 vaccine. Profiled with immunoSEQ multiplex PCR; TCRdb holds only in-frame clones, not every one. The sample lists approximately 76,000 clones; 70% to 85% were seen once. The sequencing here drew on peripheral blood, taken on day 0 of AZD1222 vaccination. These receptors originate from an adult in good health.

The genes are TRBV19 and TRBJ2-1; no reliable D call. Germline V gene data show CDR1 as LNHDA and CDR2 as SQIVND (reference sequence). The CDR3 loop spans 12 amino acids. Trimming took off 1 base at V and 3 bases at J, with 1 base between the two ends. CDR3 protein: CASSIGYNEQFF. DNA of the CDR3: TGTGCCAGTAGTATAGGCTACAATGAGCAGTTCTTC.

This chain links TRBV13 with TRBJ1-3, with a weak D call TRBD1 (6 bases). CDR3 length: 15 amino acids. Germline CDR1 and CDR2: PRHDT and FYEKMQ (reference sequence). Trimming cost V 2 bases and J 1 base, with 9 bases left between them. CDR3 amino acids: CASSLSGTSGNTIYF. The CDR3 region has the DNA TGTGCCAGCAGCTTAAGTGGGACATCTGGAAACACCATATATTTT.

The J gene is TRBJ1-4, the V gene TRBV19, with D perhaps TRBD1 (6 bases). Between the trimmed V and J ends, which lost 4 bases and 6 bases, there was a span of 9 bases. The CDR3 is 13 residues long. The germline gives CDR1 LNHDA, CDR2 SQIVND (reference sequence). The CDR3 DNA reads as TGTGCCAGTAGTAGGACAGTAGATGAAAAACTGTTTTTT. Protein: CASSRTVDEKLFF.

V usage is TRBV5-1 and J usage is TRBJ1-1, with 10 bases identical to TRBD1. After removal of 0 bases from V and 5 bases from J, the junction contained 1 base not matched to a gene. The CDR3 has 14 residues. Germline CDR1 and CDR2: SGHRS and YFSETQ. The CDR3 loop is CASSLGTGGTEAFF. The CDR3 coding sequence is TGCGCCAGCAGCTTGGGGACAGGGGGGACTGAAGCTTTCTTT.